One and the same sample provided the 26 T cell receptor beta chains below, sequenced in a study of cytomegalovirus exposure and HLA in healthy donors. This PCR relied on a set of 60 Vbeta primers and 13 Jbeta primers. Profiled with immunoSEQ multiplex PCR; TCRdb holds only in-frame clones, not every one. There are under 110,000 clones in the sample; approximately 85% occur only once, and about 3.7% lies in the top ten. What was sequenced was PBMCs. These receptors were collected from a man aged 25-40 years in good health and CMV-seronegative.

Notes on this clone: The same CDR3 is also encoded by other DNA sequences in this sample. This chain joins TRBV5-1 and TRBJ1-2; D uncertain. This CDR3 is built from 13 residues. V was pared by 0 bases and J by 3 bases, with 6 bases between. CDR1 is SGHRS and CDR2 is YFSETQ in the germline V gene. The CDR3 is CASSLGQDYGYTF. The CDR3 DNA reads TGCGCCAGCAGCTTGGGGCAGGACTATGGCTACACCTTC.

This sequence joins TRBV30 and TRBJ2-3, with a weak D call TRBD2 (5 bases). The V end was cut by 7 bases, the J end by 6 bases, with 23 bases between. The germline CDR1 and CDR2 sequences are GTSNPN and SVGIG (reference sequence). This CDR3 has 15 amino acids. The CDR3 spells CAYTPRDRGLDTQYF. The CDR3 nucleotides are TGTGCCTACACTCCCCGGGATCGGGGTTTGGATACGCAGTATTTT.

The chain is built from TRBV4-1 and TRBJ2-3, with a tentative D call TRBD1 (5 bases). In germline, CDR1 is MGHRA, CDR2 YSYEKL. The CDR3 contains 14 residues. V was cut by 2 bases and J by 9 bases, with 15 bases left in between. The CDR3 loop is CASSQSPIRETQYF. CDR3 coding DNA: TGCGCCAGCAGCCAAAGCCCAATCAGGGAAACGCAGTATTTT.

V gene TRBV18 combines with J gene TRBJ2-7; maybe TRBD1 (5 bases). This CDR3 comprises 13 residues. Trimming shortened V by 3 bases and J by 4 bases, and 10 bases separated the two germline ends. Germline-derived CDR1 and CDR2 are KGHSH and LQKENI. In DNA, the CDR3 is TGTGCCAGCTCACCGACAGCCCAGTACGAGCAGTACTTC. This translates into CASSPTAQYEQYF.

This chain uses TRBV15 with TRBJ1-1; D not certain. CDR3 size: 12 residues. CDR1 is LNHNV and CDR2 is YYDKDF in the germline V gene (reference sequence). Trimming removed 1 base from V and 6 bases from J, with 6 bases in between. In nucleotides, the CDR3 is TGTGCCACCAGCAGAGGCCGGGCTGAAGCTTTCTTT. This translates into CATSRGRAEAFF.

This clone was detected once. The CDR3 spells CASSTGTGFFEQYF. CDR3 in DNA: TGTGCCAGTAGTACCGGGACAGGGTTTTTCGAGCAGTACTTC. The chain employs TRBV19 and TRBJ2-7; 9 bases map to TRBD1. Trimming removed 4 bases from V and 6 bases from J; junction bases left unmatched: 7. CDR3 length equals 14 residues. Germline CDR1 LNHDA, CDR2 SQIVND (reference sequence).

The genes are TRBV6-5 and TRBJ1-3; 9 bases map to TRBD1. The germline V gene has CDR1 MNHEY and CDR2 SVGAGI. CDR3 length: 16 residues. V was clipped by 1 base and J by 1 base; unmatched bases: 2. The CDR3 region is CASSYFDRGSGNTIYF. In DNA, the CDR3 is TGTGCCAGCAGTTACTTTGACAGGGGGTCTGGAAACACCATATATTTT.

This chain uses TRBV5-1 with TRBJ2-3; a possible D gene is TRBD2 (5 bases). The CDR3 extends over 15 amino acids. V was cut by 0 bases and J by 2 bases, with 10 bases left in between. Germline CDR1 and CDR2: SGHRS and YFSETQ. DNA for the CDR3: TGCGCCAGCAGCTTGGAGGTACTAGACACAGATACGCAGTATTTT. Its protein product is CASSLEVLDTDTQYF. Together with reference TRBV5-1 and TRBJ2-3, the CDR3 gives the full variable domain: KAGVTQTPRYLIKTRGQQVTLSCSPISGHRSVSWYQQTPGQGLQFLFEYFSETQRNKGNFPGRFSGRQFSNSRSEMNVSTLELGDSALYLCASSLEVLDTDTQYFGPGTRLTVL.

This sequence joins TRBV5-1 and TRBJ2-7; D remains ambiguous. Trimming stripped 5 bases from V and 2 bases from J, with 11 bases between. Germline V gene lookup returns CDR1 SGHRS and CDR2 YFSETQ. The CDR3 loop spans 13 amino acids. CDR3 sequence: CASRKHLAYEQYF. Written as DNA, the CDR3 is TGCGCCAGCAGGAAACACCTGGCCTACGAGCAGTACTTC.

This chain joins TRBV30 and TRBJ2-5, with TRBD1 as a possible D gene (5 bases). Germline-derived CDR1 and CDR2 are GTSNPN and SVGIG (reference sequence). The length of the CDR3 is 13 residues. V gave up 0 bases and J gave up 1 base, with 6 bases separating them. This CDR3 reads CAWSVQAQETQYF. The CDR3 DNA follows: TGTGCCTGGAGTGTACAGGCCCAAGAGACCCAGTACTTC.

This clone is a singleton in its sample. The gene calls are TRBV18 and TRBJ1-5, with TRBD1 matching over 7 bases. Germline V CDR1 and CDR2: KGHSH, LQKENI. This CDR3 has 14 amino acids. V lost 6 bases and J lost 5; bases outside the gene matches: 7. DNA of the CDR3: TGTGCCAGCTCTCGGGGGACAGCCGATCAGCCCCAGCATTTT. Encoded protein: CASSRGTADQPQHF.

The chain uses TRBV5-4 and TRBJ2-5; D perhaps matches TRBD1 (6 bases). This CDR3 region has 14 residues. The ends were cut back, 2 bases at V and 0 bases at J, with 8 bases in the middle. Germline V lookup: CDR1 SGHNT, CDR2 YYREEE (reference sequence). The CDR3 DNA reads as TGTGCCAGCAGCTTATACAGGGACCAAGAGACCCAGTACTTC. Encoded protein: CASSLYRDQETQYF.

The V call is TRBV2, the J call TRBJ1-6, with TRBD1 matching 8 bases. The length of the CDR3 is 14 residues. The ends lost 4 bases at V and 8 bases at J; junction bases unmatched: 4. Germline CDR1 SNHLY, CDR2 FYNNEI. CDR3 in DNA: TGTGCCAGCAGTGGACAGGGGCAGGATTCACCCCTCCACTTT. Translating it yields CASSGQGQDSPLHF.

This clone was observed a handful of times. V and J are TRBV4-1 and TRBJ1-1, with 8 nucleotides matching TRBD1. The length of the CDR3 is 14 residues. Unmatched junction bases numbered 7, after V lost 3 bases and J lost 7 bases. The germline gives CDR1 MGHRA, CDR2 YSYEKL. The CDR3 is CASSHWTGSSEAFF. The CDR3, as DNA: TGCGCCAGCAGCCACTGGACAGGGAGTAGTGAAGCTTTCTTT.

The J gene is TRBJ2-5, the V gene TRBV10-3; 8 bases line up with TRBD1. The V gene end was trimmed by 10 bases and the J gene end by 5 bases; junction bases not matched to a gene: 3. Germline CDR1 ENHRY, CDR2 SYGVKD. This CDR3 region has 11 residues. The CDR3 DNA sequence: TGTGCCACCCGACAGGGGGAGACCCAGTACTTC. This encodes CATRQGETQYF.

A few counts support this clone. The chain uses TRBV5-6 and TRBJ1-4, with TRBD1 matching over 7 bases. The CDR3 totals 15 residues. CDR1 and CDR2 (germline): SGHDT, YYEEEE. The junction had 10 bases not matched to a gene; V was cut back by 4 bases and J by 7 bases. CDR3 sequence (DNA): TGTGCCAGCAGCGTCCGACAGGGACCTGGTGAAAAACTGTTTTTT. It yields the protein CASSVRQGPGEKLFF.

V usage is TRBV20-1 and J usage is TRBJ2-2, with D unresolved. CDR1 is DFQATT, CDR2 SNEGSKA, per germline (reference sequence). The CDR3 totals 11 residues. V lost 5 bases, J lost 3 bases, and 4 bases lay in between. CDR3 in amino acids: CSAPDTGELFF. CDR3 DNA: TGCAGTGCTCCGGACACCGGGGAGCTGTTTTTT.

This chain joins TRBV12-5 and TRBJ2-5, with 10 bases lining up with TRBD2. The J segment lost 4 bases and the V segment lost 6 bases, leaving 8 bases of the junction unmatched. The CDR3 loop spans 15 amino acids. Germline loops: CDR1 LGHNT, CDR2 FRNRAP. The CDR3 DNA follows: TGTGCTAGTGGGGGAGCGGGGGGGCTGGGAGAGACCCAGTACTTC. It translates to CASGGAGGLGETQYF. The full variable domain, rest sourced from reference TRBV12-5 and TRBJ2-5, is DARVTQTPRHKVTEMGQEVTMRCQPILGHNTVFWYRQTMMQGLELLAYFRNRAPLDDSGMPKDRFSAEMPDATLATLKIQPSEPRDSAVYFCASGGAGGLGETQYFGPGTRLLVL.

This rearrangement joins TRBV5-4 to TRBJ1-1; perhaps TRBD1 as D (6 bases). Germline CDR1 reads SGHNT; CDR2 reads YYREEE (reference sequence). The CDR3 extends over 15 amino acids. V was cut by 0 bases and J by 6 bases, with 15 bases left in between. The CDR3 here is CASSLGGQVRAEAFF. The CDR3 bases are TGTGCCAGCAGCTTGGGGGGGCAGGTACGGGCTGAAGCTTTCTTT.

This clone has just a few counts. The chain couples TRBV5-4 to TRBJ1-1, with 10 positions matching TRBD1. Losses at the gene ends were 3 bases for V and 10 bases for J; bases not matched to a gene: 6. CDR3 length: 13 amino acids. The germline V gene has CDR1 SGHNT and CDR2 YYREEE (reference sequence). The CDR3 sequence is CASSSGQGYLAFF. Written as DNA, the CDR3 is TGTGCCAGCAGCTCGGGACAGGGGTATTTAGCTTTCTTT. Combining the CDR3 with reference TRBV5-4 and TRBJ1-1 gives the whole variable domain ETGVTQSPTHLIKTRGQQVTLRCSSQSGHNTVSWYQQALGQGPQFIFQYYREEENGRGNFPPRFSGLQFPNYSSELNVNALELDDSALYLCASSSGQGYLAFFGQGTRLTVV.

V and J are TRBV7-8 and TRBJ2-3; a possible D gene is TRBD2 (6 bases). The CDR3 loop spans 16 amino acids. V lost 4 bases and J 8 bases, leaving 22 bases between the germline ends. Germline V lookup: CDR1 SGHVS, CDR2 FQNEAQ. DNA for the CDR3: TGTGCCAGCAGCTCAACACCGGCGGGGCCAACCGGTACGCAGTATTTT. Its protein is CASSSTPAGPTGTQYF.

The rearrangement links TRBV19 to TRBJ2-7; 9 nucleotides agree with TRBD1. The ends lost 2 bases at V and 1 base at J; junction bases unmatched: 3. This CDR3 is built from 15 residues. Germline CDR1 and CDR2: LNHDA and SQIVND (reference sequence). The CDR3 nucleotides are TGTGCCAGTAGTATACCGGGACAGGGTTCCTACGAGCAGTACTTC. Translation gives CASSIPGQGSYEQYF.

V and J are TRBV30 and TRBJ2-5; 8 bases are shared with TRBD2. TRBJ2-7 matches the DNA end more closely, so the J call is doubtful. This CDR3 has 15 residues. Germline V gene data show CDR1 as GTSNPN and CDR2 as SVGIG (reference sequence). In DNA form, the CDR3 reads TGTGCCTGGAGTCCACCTTACGGGAGGGCCTACGAGCAGTACTTC. Translating gives CAWSPPYGRAYEQYF.

Written as DNA, the CDR3 is TGTGCCAGCAGCCAAGGGACTAGCGGGAATTCGTACGAGCAGTACTTC. Translation gives CASSQGTSGNSYEQYF. This chain uses TRBV4-2 with TRBJ2-7, with 12 bases identical to TRBD2. CDR3 length equals 16 residues. The germline CDR1 and CDR2 sequences are LGHNA and YNFKEQ. Trimming took 1 base from V and 4 from J; bases not matched to a gene: 5.

This chain joins TRBV5-1 and TRBJ2-7; TRBD1 matches at 11 bases. The ends lost 4 bases at V and 5 bases at J; junction bases unmatched: 11. The CDR3 totals 16 residues. The germline V gene encodes CDR1 SGHRS and CDR2 YFSETQ. The CDR3 DNA follows: TGCGCCAGCAGCCGAGGACAGGGGGCTTCCCTTCACGAGCAGTACTTC. Amino acids: CASSRGQGASLHEQYF.

The chain combines TRBV5-4 with TRBJ1-6; 9 bases are a match to TRBD1. CDR1 and CDR2 from the germline V gene are SGHNT and YYREEE (reference sequence). This CDR3 has 16 residues. Trimming cost V 1 base and J 8 bases; bases outside gene matches: 7. The CDR3 here is CASSLLTGGSYSPLHF. CDR3 sequence (DNA): TGTGCCAGCAGCTTGTTGACAGGGGGGTCCTATTCACCCCTCCACTTT.